This T cell receptor beta chain derives from a study of blood T cell repertoires in COVID-19. Study background: Spain, Italy and the United States supplied samples that represented acute and convalescent COVID-19.

V was clipped by 4 bases and J by 9 bases; unmatched bases: 10. The CDR3 runs 13 residues. Germline CDR1 is SQVTM and CDR2 is ANQGSEA. Original data processing: Amplification from reference gene primers served as the basis for estimated nucleated cell counts. Clones were read by immunoSEQ multiplex PCR, and TCRdb kept only the in-frame ones, dropping some. The D gene and trimming were derived from the DNA, and the V and J assignments and clone size from that table. This table holds roughly 170,000 clones, more than 80% found once. Sequencing was carried out using peripheral blood. J is TRBJ2-7 and V is TRBV29-1; 9 bases fit TRBD2. This TCR came from a human donor in a cohort sampled during active COVID-19. CDR3 sequence: CSVGGTSKERQYF. Here the CDR3 DNA reads TGCAGCGTTGGCGGGACTAGCAAAGAGAGGCAGTACTTC.